The sequence of this T cell receptor beta chain was determined in a study of T cell responses to AZD1222 COVID-19 vaccine. The study's findings and limits: Spike-specific TCR breadth and depth were elevated following two AZD1222 doses. Reports indicate that nearly half of spike-specific TCRs are directed at unmutated variant regions.

Method: immunoSEQ multiplex PCR; TCRdb's copy keeps in-frame clones and lacks some. The repertoire consists of about 73,000 clones, with roughly 89% occurring once and the leading ten covering over 7.5%. A remark on this clone: The antigen remains undetermined.

Second-dose groups at about 4 or about 12 weeks were pooled. This TCR was sampled from an adult who received the AZD1222 COVID-19 vaccine. The sample here was peripheral blood, taken 28 days after the second AZD1222 dose.

DNA of the CDR3: TGTGCCAGCAGTTTGGGGGGACTAGCGTTGGAGACCCAGTACTTC. Its translation is CASSLGGLALETQYF. This sequence joins TRBV28 and TRBJ2-5; 10 positions match TRBD2. The CDR3 length is 15 residues. Losses at the gene ends were 3 bases for V and 5 bases for J; bases not matched to a gene: 6. CDR1 is MDHEN and CDR2 is SYDVKM in the germline V gene.